One and the same sample provided the 19 T cell receptor beta chains below, sequenced in a study of cytomegalovirus exposure and HLA in healthy donors. The primer mix had 60 Vbeta and 13 Jbeta primers. Method: immunoSEQ multiplex PCR; TCRdb's copy keeps in-frame clones and lacks some. This sample yields approximately 150,000 clones, of which about three fifths are seen a single time; roughly 7% belongs to the top ten. The sample consisted of PBMCs. These receptors came from a woman aged 55 to 70 in good health and CMV-seropositive.

The chain joins TRBV29-1 to TRBJ2-5; TRBD2 matches at 8 bases. The germline CDR1 and CDR2 sequences are SQVTM and ANQGSEA. There are 13 residues in the CDR3. With V trimmed by 7 bases and J by 3 bases, 7 bases remained unmatched. The CDR3 region is CSETGLGEETQYF. The CDR3 DNA sequence: TGCAGCGAAACGGGACTAGGTGAAGAGACCCAGTACTTC.

CDR3 amino acids: CASSPSSYEQYF. The DNA for the CDR3 is TGTGCCAGCAGCCCCAGCTCCTACGAGCAGTACTTC. V usage is TRBV7-9 and J usage is TRBJ2-7; no clear D gene. The CDR3 totals 12 residues. V gave up 5 bases and J gave up 0 bases, with 5 bases separating them. In germline, CDR1 is SEHNR, CDR2 FQNEAQ (reference sequence).

This chain connects TRBV2 to TRBJ2-7, with no clear D. The germline gives CDR1 SNHLY, CDR2 FYNNEI. With 2 bases removed from V and 0 bases from J, the gap between germline ends came to 11 bases. CDR3 length: 15 residues. The CDR3 DNA follows: TGTGCCAGCAGTGAATTGCAGGCGAGCTCCTACGAGCAGTACTTC. As protein: CASSELQASSYEQYF.

The V and J genes are TRBV10-1 and TRBJ2-2, with D tentatively TRBD2 (7 bases). This CDR3 contains 14 residues. Per germline, CDR1 WNHNN and CDR2 SYGVQD (reference sequence). Trimming took off 6 bases at V and 3 bases at J, with 11 bases between the two ends. CDR3 in DNA: TGCGCCAGCAGCGAAGGGGGGGACACCGGGGAGCTGTTTTTT. Its translation is CASSEGGDTGELFF.

V gene TRBV5-1 combines with J gene TRBJ1-4; 7 bases line up with TRBD1. The V and J ends lost 4 bases and 7 bases, in that order; junction bases with no gene match: 13. Germline V gene sequence: CDR1 SGHRS, CDR2 YFSETQ. The CDR3 runs 16 residues. CDR3 nucleotide sequence: TGCGCCAGCAGCCTCTCTCCTGACAGGGCTCGTGAAAAACTGTTTTTT. This encodes CASSLSPDRAREKLFF.

This clone was detected only a few times. This chain links TRBV28 with TRBJ2-7, with TRBD1 as a possible D gene (6 bases). The CDR3 is made up of 14 amino acids. Trimming took off 6 bases at V and 3 bases at J, with 15 bases between the two ends. The germline CDR1 and CDR2 sequences are MDHEN and SYDVKM. CDR3 sequence reads: CASSPTGTNYEQYF. The CDR3 region has the DNA TGTGCCAGCAGCCCCACCGGGACAAACTACGAGCAGTACTTC.

The rearrangement links TRBV5-1 to TRBJ2-1; D is perhaps TRBD1 (7 bases). Per the germline V gene, CDR1 is SGHRS and CDR2 is YFSETQ. The CDR3 has 13 amino acids. V lost 4 bases, J lost 5 bases, and 10 bases lay in between. In DNA, the CDR3 is TGCGCCAGCAGCGCGGGACAGAACAATGAGCAGTTCTTC. It encodes CASSAGQNNEQFF.

This clone occurred a few times. This chain connects TRBV5-4 to TRBJ1-2, with TRBD1 matching over 8 bases. With V trimmed by 4 bases and J by 8 bases, 10 bases remained unmatched. The V gene's germline CDR1 is SGHNT and CDR2 YYREEE (reference sequence). The CDR3 is made up of 14 amino acids. In nucleotides, the CDR3 is TGTGCCAGCAGCGCTACAGGGGGGTATGAGGGCTACACCTTC. Translated, it gives CASSATGGYEGYTF.

The rearrangement uses TRBV4-3 and TRBJ2-1; TRBD2 matches at 8 bases. With 1 base clipped from V and 11 bases from J, the junction kept 7 bases outside the gene matches. Germline V gene sequence: CDR1 LGHNA, CDR2 YSLEER. The CDR3 has 14 residues. The CDR3, as DNA: TGCGCCAGCAGCCAAGTTGGATTAGCGGGACAGCAGTTCTTC. It yields the protein CASSQVGLAGQQFF.

This clone has more than one count but fewer than ten. This rearrangement joins TRBV5-4 to TRBJ2-7; a possible D gene is TRBD1 (7 bases). V was pared by 5 bases and J by 3 bases, with 15 bases between. Per germline, CDR1 SGHNT and CDR2 YYREEE (reference sequence). The CDR3 totals 14 residues. The CDR3 nucleotides read TGTGCCAGCAGTTTTGGAGGGACAGACTACGAGCAGTACTTC. Its protein product is CASSFGGTDYEQYF.

This clone came up a few times. The rearrangement uses TRBV7-2 and TRBJ2-1, with D possibly TRBD2 on 6 matching bases. This CDR3 is built from 13 residues. Trimming stripped 5 bases from V and 4 bases from J, with 9 bases between. From germline, CDR1 is SGHTA and CDR2 FQGNSA. The CDR3 DNA reads TGTGCCAGCAGCGGGACTGTTTACAATGAGCAGTTCTTC. Protein: CASSGTVYNEQFF.

The CDR3 region is CASSQPSGNYNEQFF. CDR3 DNA: TGCGCCAGCAGCCAACCTAGCGGGAACTACAATGAGCAGTTCTTC. The V and J genes are TRBV4-1 and TRBJ2-1; TRBD2 matches 9 bases. V lost 2 bases and J lost 3; bases outside the gene matches: 2. The CDR3 has 15 amino acids. Germline CDR1 and CDR2: MGHRA and YSYEKL.

This clone was seen a few times. CDR3 sequence (DNA): TGTGCCAGTAGTGGTCGGGACAGCCTCTCCTACAATGAGCAGTTCTTC. It translates to CASSGRDSLSYNEQFF. The chain uses TRBV19 and TRBJ2-1, with 7 bases lining up with TRBD1. The CDR3 length is 16 residues. Germline V lookup: CDR1 LNHDA, CDR2 SQIVND (reference sequence). The junction had 7 bases not matched to a gene; V was cut back by 5 bases and J by 0 bases.

The chain links TRBV20-1 to TRBJ2-7, with D possibly being TRBD2 (6 bases). CDR3 length: 11 residues. The germline V and J ends were trimmed by 5 bases and 6 bases, with 11 bases remaining between them. Looked up from germline, CDR1 is DFQATT and CDR2 is SNEGSKA (reference sequence). The CDR3 reads CSARRGLEQYF. The CDR3 DNA is TGCAGTGCTCGGAGGGGTCTCGAGCAGTACTTC.

This chain uses TRBV9 with TRBJ2-5; D is perhaps TRBD2 (6 bases). Trimming took off 0 bases at V and 5 bases at J, with 8 bases between the two ends. The length of the CDR3 is 13 residues. Germline CDR1 and CDR2: SGDLS and YYNGEE. For the CDR3, the DNA is TGTGCCAGCAGCGTAGGGAGGGAGGAGACCCAGTACTTC. Translation gives CASSVGREETQYF.

This sequence joins TRBV7-2 and TRBJ2-7; D possibly corresponds to TRBD1 (6 bases). The germline V gene encodes CDR1 SGHTA and CDR2 FQGNSA. The CDR3 contains 13 residues. Trimming took 4 bases from V and 5 from J, leaving 12 bases between them. CDR3: CASSSWGRNEQYF. The CDR3 DNA follows: TGTGCCAGCAGCTCTTGGGGGCGGAACGAGCAGTACTTC.

The chain employs TRBV20-1 and TRBJ2-3; D uncertain. Trimming removed 3 bases from V and 5 bases from J, with 6 bases in between. Germline values: CDR1 DFQATT, CDR2 SNEGSKA (reference sequence). The CDR3 has 11 residues. The chain's CDR3 is CSASPVDTQYF. Written as DNA, the CDR3 is TGCAGTGCTAGTCCGGTAGATACGCAGTATTTT.

V usage is TRBV7-2 and J usage is TRBJ1-1; TRBD1 is a possible D gene (6 bases). This CDR3 has 13 residues. Trimming took off 1 base at V and 7 bases at J, with 10 bases between the two ends. Germline lookup yields CDR1 SGHTA and CDR2 FQGNSA. The CDR3 sequence: CASSLEQQGEAFF. The DNA of the CDR3 is TGTGCCAGCAGCTTAGAGCAACAGGGTGAAGCTTTCTTT.

The J gene is TRBJ2-1, the V gene TRBV29-1; 8 bases match TRBD1. The CDR3 consists of 13 residues. Germline V gene sequence: CDR1 SQVTM, CDR2 ANQGSEA. The CDR3, as DNA: TGCAGTCAAGCCGGGACAGGATACAATGAGCAGTTCTTC. It translates to CSQAGTGYNEQFF.